Below are 18 T cell receptor beta chains sequenced from a single sample in a study of T cells after somatic rescue of genetic block. TCRdb keeps only in-frame clones here, not all; method: immunoSEQ multiplex PCR. Of thousands of clones in the sample, 75% to 90% were seen once. Sequencing was carried out using peripheral blood mononuclear cells (PBMCs). The receptor set was obtained from a boy under 18.

V and J are TRBV7-7 and TRBJ2-1; TRBD2 agrees at 7 bases. This CDR3 is 18 amino acids long. J was trimmed by 5 bases and V by 5 bases; bases with no gene match: 18. The germline gives CDR1 SSHAT, CDR2 FNYEAQ (reference sequence). CDR3 amino acids: CASSPGASGRAGHNEQFF. In DNA form, the CDR3 reads TGTGCCAGCAGCCCCGGGGCTAGCGGACGTGCGGGCCACAATGAGCAGTTCTTC. The whole variable domain, filled in from reference TRBV7-7 and TRBJ2-1, reads GAGVSQSPRYKVTKRGQDVTLRCDPISSHATLYWYQQALGQGPEFLTYFNYEAQPDKSGLPSDRFSAERPEGSISTLTIQRTEQRDSAMYRCASSPGASGRAGHNEQFFGPGTRLTVL.

The chain links TRBV2 to TRBJ1-6, with a possible D match to TRBD1 (5 bases). V lost 1 base and J lost 11, with 9 bases in between. CDR1 and CDR2 from the germline V gene are SNHLY and FYNNEI. This CDR3 is built from 13 residues. CDR3 in amino acids: CASSEGRGTPLHF. CDR3 nucleotide sequence: TGTGCCAGCAGTGAAGGGCGGGGGACACCCCTCCACTTT. Full variable domain (missing parts from reference TRBV2 and TRBJ1-6): EPEVTQTPSHQVTQMGQEVILRCVPISNHLYFYWYRQILGQKVEFLVSFYNNEISEKSEIFDDQFSVERPDGSNFTLKIRSTKLEDSAMYFCASSEGRGTPLHFGNGTRLTVT.

This chain uses TRBV25-1 with TRBJ1-2, with a possible D match to TRBD1 (5 bases). The germline V gene encodes CDR1 MGHDK and CDR2 SYGVNS. V lost 4 bases, J lost 4 bases, and 7 bases lay in between. The length of the CDR3 is 12 residues. CDR3 bases: TGTGCCAGCAGTGGAGGGGCCTATGGCTACACCTTC. Residues: CASSGGAYGYTF.

This chain connects TRBV19 to TRBJ1-1; D is unresolved. Germline V gene sequence: CDR1 LNHDA, CDR2 SQIVND (reference sequence). This CDR3 is built from 13 residues. V lost 0 bases to trimming and J lost 4 bases, with 6 bases between them. The chain's CDR3 is CASSIDIGTEAFF. CDR3 nucleotide sequence: TGTGCCAGTAGTATAGATATTGGCACTGAAGCTTTCTTT.

This clone is a singleton in its sample. This rearrangement joins TRBV6-1 to TRBJ2-1; perhaps D is TRBD1 or TRBD2 (5 bases each). V lost 3 bases and J lost 9, with 21 bases in between. The germline V gene has CDR1 MNHNS and CDR2 SASEGT. CDR3 length: 16 residues. The CDR3 region is CASSDLLGAGRREQFF. The CDR3 nucleotides are TGTGCCAGCAGTGATCTTCTAGGGGCAGGGAGACGTGAGCAGTTCTTC.

The chain is built from TRBV4-3 and TRBJ2-7; TRBD1 agrees at 7 bases. The CDR3 is made up of 15 amino acids. The V segment lost 3 bases and the J segment 3 bases; nucleotides outside the gene matches: 8. Germline V gene sequence: CDR1 LGHNA, CDR2 YSLEER. The CDR3 sequence: CASSQGTAYIYEQYF. The CDR3 bases are TGCGCCAGCAGCCAGGGGACAGCGTATATCTACGAGCAGTACTTC.

The gene calls are TRBV7-9 and TRBJ1-6; D not certain. V was pared by 5 bases and J by 1 base, with 15 bases between. The CDR3 is 17 amino acids. The germline V gene encodes CDR1 SEHNR and CDR2 FQNEAQ (reference sequence). CDR3 nucleotide sequence: TGTGCCAGCAGCGAATCAGTGGGTCCTTCCTATAATTCACCCCTCCACTTT. Protein sequence: CASSESVGPSYNSPLHF.

This clone is deemed medium-sized. The J gene is TRBJ2-3, the V gene TRBV7-9, with D perhaps being TRBD1 or TRBD2 (5 bases each). V lost 3 bases and J 1 base, leaving 17 bases between the germline ends. The CDR3 sequence is 17 residues long. Per the germline V gene, CDR1 is SEHNR and CDR2 is FQNEAQ (reference sequence). The CDR3 is CASSFSAGAAGTDTQYF. CDR3 DNA: TGTGCCAGCAGCTTCTCAGCCGGGGCAGCAGGCACAGATACGCAGTATTTT.

The J gene is TRBJ1-6, the V gene TRBV6-5; TRBD1 matches at 9 bases. Germline values: CDR1 MNHEY, CDR2 SVGAGI. V was clipped by 5 bases and J by 9 bases; unmatched bases: 8. The CDR3 sequence is 15 residues long. For the CDR3, the DNA is TGTGCCAGCAGTCCCCGGGACAGGGTGGCTTCACCCCTCCACTTT. It translates to CASSPRDRVASPLHF.

The rearrangement joins TRBV7-2 to TRBJ1-2; 7 bases line up with TRBD1. Germline V gene data show CDR1 as SGHTA and CDR2 as FQGNSA. With 4 bases clipped from V and 3 bases from J, the junction kept 5 bases outside the gene matches. This CDR3 region has 14 residues. The CDR3 protein is CASSSSGTDYGYTF. CDR3 DNA sequence: TGTGCCAGCAGCTCGTCCGGGACAGACTATGGCTACACCTTC.

The chain uses TRBV29-1 and TRBJ2-7; unclear D gene. Germline assignment: CDR1 SQVTM and CDR2 ANQGSEA. V dropped 6 bases and J dropped 5 bases, with 14 bases sitting between them. The CDR3 extends over 12 amino acids. CDR3 region: CSVRAGPDEQYF. As DNA, the CDR3 is TGCAGCGTGCGAGCCGGACCGGACGAGCAGTACTTC.

The chain couples TRBV7-9 to TRBJ1-5, with D uncertain. The germline V gene encodes CDR1 SEHNR and CDR2 FQNEAQ (reference sequence). CDR3 length: 16 amino acids. V shed 2 bases and J shed 3 bases, with 14 bases lying between them. The CDR3 coding sequence is TGTGCCAGCAGCTTATGGACGGCCTCCTACAATCAGCCCCAGCATTTT. Translation gives CASSLWTASYNQPQHF.

The rearrangement links TRBV5-1 to TRBJ1-1; 8 nucleotides align to TRBD1. V lost 4 bases to trimming and J lost 4 bases; unmatched junction nucleotides: 12. The CDR3 sequence is 16 residues long. Germline assignment: CDR1 SGHRS and CDR2 YFSETQ. This CDR3 reads CASSPRQGIGSTEAFF. The CDR3 bases are TGCGCCAGCAGCCCCCGACAGGGGATAGGGAGCACTGAAGCTTTCTTT.

The chain employs TRBV5-6 and TRBJ2-7, with TRBD1 identical over 9 bases. Germline CDR1 SGHDT, CDR2 YYEEEE. J gave up 7 bases and V 4 bases, and 9 bases lay outside the gene matches. The CDR3 sequence is 14 residues long. CDR3: CASSPAQGAREQYF. In DNA form, the CDR3 reads TGTGCCAGCAGCCCAGCACAGGGGGCTCGGGAGCAGTACTTC.

In its sample, this clone was seen a few times. The genes are TRBV27 and TRBJ2-7, with a tentative D call TRBD1 (5 bases). The CDR3 runs 14 residues. The V end was cut by 4 bases, the J end by 3 bases, with 13 bases between. From germline, CDR1 is MNHEY and CDR2 SMNVEV (reference sequence). The CDR3 protein is CASSSNLGVYEQYF. CDR3 nucleotide sequence: TGTGCCAGCAGTTCCAACTTAGGGGTCTACGAGCAGTACTTC.

The chain carries TRBV4-2 and TRBJ2-3; the match to TRBD2 covers 7 bases. The CDR3 contains 17 residues. Germline CDR1 LGHNA, CDR2 YNFKEQ. V lost 2 bases, J lost 5 bases, and 13 bases stayed unmatched. The CDR3 region has the DNA TGTGCCAGCAGCCAACCACCTGGACTAGGGGCGGGAGATACGCAGTATTTT. Its protein product is CASSQPPGLGAGDTQYF.

This chain's CDR3 is CASSLGVLKGYEQYF. As DNA, the CDR3 is TGTGCCAGCAGCTTAGGAGTCCTAAAGGGGTACGAGCAGTACTTC. The rearrangement links TRBV7-9 to TRBJ2-7, with a possible D match to TRBD1 (5 bases). V was trimmed by 1 base and J by 4 bases, leaving 14 bases between them. The CDR3 loop spans 15 amino acids. Germline V gene data show CDR1 as SEHNR and CDR2 as FQNEAQ (reference sequence).

This rearrangement joins TRBV19 to TRBJ1-5, with D hard to call. Between the trimmed V and J ends, which lost 5 bases and 3 bases, there was a span of 17 bases. Germline assignment: CDR1 LNHDA and CDR2 SQIVND (reference sequence). CDR3 size: 16 residues. CDR3 protein: CASSPLRVSNNQPQHF. The CDR3 region has the DNA TGTGCCAGTAGTCCCCTCCGTGTGTCCAACAATCAGCCCCAGCATTTT.